Shown below are 26 T cell receptor beta chains from a single sample sequenced in a study of T cell repertoires in cytomegalovirus infection. The antigens for these receptors are not known. TCRdb recomputed calls from the reads with MiXCR, one row per CDR3 protein. The sample includes about 920,000 distinct CDR3 sequences, approximately 31% of them seen just once. The material sequenced was cultured CD8+ T cells from PBMCs, taken from culture after CMV antigen stimulation. These receptors were taken from a human donor in good health (CMV status not recorded). Some clones in this sample may be carry-over from other donors' samples.

As regards this clonotype: An end of the junction does not agree with germline; a read error may underlie this. This rearrangement joins TRBV6-5 to TRBJ1-1; weak D call: TRBD1 (5 bases). This CDR3 contains 14 residues. CDR1 and CDR2 (germline): MNHEY, SVGAGI. CDR3 bases: TGTGCCAGCAGTTACCGTGGGGCCGGGACTGATGCTTTCTTT. Translated, it gives CASSYRGAGTDAFF.

As DNA, the CDR3 is TGTGCCAGCAGAAAACAGGATAACTATGGCTACACCTTC. Its translation: CASRKQDNYGYTF. V is TRBV7-6 and J is TRBJ1-2, with D perhaps TRBD1 (5 bases). The CDR3 loop spans 13 amino acids. V was cut by 6 bases and J by 1 base, with 9 bases left in between. Germline V gives CDR1 SGHVS, CDR2 FNYEAQ.

This clonotype was seen only a few times. The rearrangement joins TRBV5-1 to TRBJ2-2, with D perhaps TRBD2 (6 bases). Deletions cut 3 bases from V and 5 bases from J, with 14 bases between. CDR1 SGHRS and CDR2 YFSETQ come from the germline V gene. The CDR3 runs to 15 residues. Written as DNA, the CDR3 is TGCGCCAGCAGCTCCCTACTCGCGGGGACCGGGGAGCTGTTTTTT. It translates to CASSSLLAGTGELFF.

V is TRBV11-2 and J is TRBJ2-7, with a weak D call TRBD2 (6 bases). Germline lookup yields CDR1 SGHAT and CDR2 FQNNGV. The CDR3 is 14 amino acids. V was shortened by 7 bases and J by 5 bases, with 18 bases between the two germline ends. DNA of the CDR3: TGTGCCAGCACCCCCGGCGGGGATGGAGACGAGCAGTACTTC. The encoded protein is CASTPGGDGDEQYF.

The sample holds many counts of this clonotype. This rearrangement joins TRBV12-3 or TRBV12-4 to TRBJ1-1, with D maybe TRBD1 (5 bases). The CDR3 extends over 14 amino acids. With 6 bases removed from V and 1 base from J, the gap between germline ends came to 12 bases. The CDR3 spells CASSTDSPNTEAFF. The CDR3 DNA is TGTGCCAGCAGCACTGACAGCCCGAACACTGAAGCTTTCTTT.

The genes are TRBV4-3 and TRBJ1-3; D unresolved. The germline V and J ends were trimmed by 0 bases and 0 bases, with 6 bases remaining between them. CDR1 and CDR2 (germline): LGHNA, YSLEER. The CDR3 sequence is 15 residues long. Written as DNA, the CDR3 is TGCGCCAGCAGCCAAGATAGCGACTCTGGAAACACCATATATTTT. Amino acid sequence: CASSQDSDSGNTIYF.

This clonotype showed up just a few times. The V and J genes are TRBV27 and TRBJ1-2; D might be TRBD1 (6 bases). Between the trimmed V and J ends, which lost 7 bases and 8 bases, there was a span of 17 bases. Germline values: CDR1 MNHEY, CDR2 SMNVEV (reference sequence). This CDR3 comprises 13 residues. CDR3 coding DNA: TGTGCCAGCACTGACGCTAGGGGGAAGGGCTACACCTTC. Translating it yields CASTDARGKGYTF.

This clonotype was counted at least ten times. V usage is TRBV19 and J usage is TRBJ2-2, with a weak D call TRBD1 (5 bases). V lost 5 bases to trimming and J lost 3 bases, with 10 bases between them. Germline V gives CDR1 LNHDA, CDR2 SQIVND (reference sequence). The CDR3 extends over 14 amino acids. The chain's CDR3 is CASSFGAYTGELFF. For the CDR3, the DNA is TGTGCCAGTAGTTTTGGGGCCTACACCGGGGAGCTGTTTTTT.

V usage is TRBV20-1 and J usage is TRBJ2-7; D is possibly TRBD1 or TRBD2 (5 bases each). Per the germline V gene, CDR1 is DFQATT and CDR2 is SNEGSKA (reference sequence). Trimming left V 1 base short and J 7 bases short, with 20 bases between. This CDR3 contains 15 residues. The CDR3 spells CSARGEGNPPWEQYV. The CDR3 nucleotides read TGCAGTGCTAGAGGCGAGGGGAACCCACCTTGGGAGCAGTACGTC.

This clonotype occurred many times. The chain couples TRBV20-1 to TRBJ1-3, with a tentative D call TRBD1 (6 bases). Germline-derived CDR1 and CDR2 are DFQATT and SNEGSKA (reference sequence). The CDR3 runs 13 residues. CDR3 sequence reads: CSGQRNSGNTIYF. CDR3 DNA: TGCAGCGGACAGAGGAACTCTGGAAACACCATATATTTT.

Comment on this clonotype: Germline and junction disagree at one end, which may indicate a read error. This chain uses TRBV7-6 with TRBJ1-1, with D possibly TRBD1 on 5 matching bases. Per the germline V gene, CDR1 is SGHVS and CDR2 is FNYEAQ. The CDR3 sequence is 13 residues long. The CDR3, as DNA: TGTGCCAGCAGCCCCTTGGGGCATACTGATGCTTTCTTT. The encoded protein is CASSPLGHTDAFF. The full variable domain, with the rest looked up from reference TRBV7-6 and TRBJ1-1, is GAGVSQSPRYKVTKRGQDVALRCDPISGHVSLYWYRQALGQGPEFLTYFNYEAQQDKSGLPNDRFSAERPEGSISTLTIQRTEQRDSAMYRCASSPLGHTDAFFGQGTRLTVV.

This clonotype turned up a few times. The chain links TRBV7-3 to TRBJ2-2; the D gene is possibly TRBD1 (6 bases). CDR3 length: 15 amino acids. Trimming removed 0 bases from V and 6 bases from J, with 11 bases in between. CDR1 and CDR2 (germline): SGHTA, FQGTGA. The CDR3 DNA sequence: TGTGCCAGCAGCTTAACGTTTCCAGGGGCCGGGGAGCTGTTTTTT. Protein: CASSLTFPGAGELFF.

A few counts support this clonotype. V is TRBV4-1 and J is TRBJ1-2, with 11 bases matching TRBD1. The CDR3 loop spans 17 amino acids. V trimming: 1 base; J trimming: 4 bases; junction bases outside the gene matches: 8. Germline V gene lookup returns CDR1 MGHRA and CDR2 YSYEKL. The CDR3 sequence is CASSQVDRGRVGYGYTF. In nucleotides, the CDR3 is TGCGCCAGCAGCCAAGTGGACAGGGGGCGCGTTGGCTATGGCTACACCTTC.

V is TRBV27 and J is TRBJ1-5; no definite D call. V gave up 2 bases and J gave up 3 bases, with 8 bases separating them. The CDR3 has 14 amino acids. CDR1 and CDR2 (germline): MNHEY, SMNVEV (reference sequence). The CDR3: CASSLAPVNQPQHF. The CDR3 bases are TGTGCCAGCAGTTTAGCCCCCGTCAATCAGCCCCAGCATTTT.

This clonotype has only a few counts. This chain connects TRBV3-1 to TRBJ1-1, with a tentative D call TRBD1 (6 bases). The CDR3 consists of 15 residues. Trimming stripped 0 bases from V and 5 bases from J, with 13 bases between. CDR1 is LGHDT and CDR2 is YNNKEL in the germline V gene (reference sequence). The CDR3, as DNA: TGTGCCAGCAGCCAAGAAGGGGGGGGTCGGACTGAAGCTTTCTTT. As protein: CASSQEGGGRTEAFF.

The rearrangement uses TRBV2 and TRBJ1-2, with D hard to call. Between the trimmed V and J ends, which lost 6 bases and 3 bases, there was a span of 17 bases. Germline V lookup: CDR1 SNHLY, CDR2 FYNNEI. CDR3 size: 15 residues. The CDR3 DNA follows: TGTGCCAGCAGCCCCGCCGGGGTATCCCACTATGGCTACACCTTC. Its translation is CASSPAGVSHYGYTF.

This clonotype has more than one count but fewer than ten. V is TRBV4-1 and J is TRBJ2-5, with 11 bases that match TRBD2. The CDR3 is 21 residues long. Germline V gene sequence: CDR1 MGHRA, CDR2 YSYEKL. With V trimmed by 1 base and J by 2 bases, 18 bases remained unmatched. CDR3 protein: CASSQGNLWEPSGGNQETQYF. Here the CDR3 DNA reads TGCGCCAGCAGCCAAGGCAACCTTTGGGAACCTAGCGGGGGGAATCAAGAGACCCAGTACTTC.

This chain connects TRBV7-9 to TRBJ1-5; TRBD1 is a possible D gene (6 bases). V was shortened by 5 bases and J by 0 bases, with 14 bases between the two germline ends. Germline values: CDR1 SEHNR, CDR2 FQNEAQ (reference sequence). This CDR3 is built from 16 residues. The CDR3 DNA follows: TGTGCCAGCAGCACGGGGGCCGAGTATAGCAATCAGCCCCAGCATTTT. It specifies CASSTGAEYSNQPQHF.

This clonotype turned up a few times. The chain combines TRBV7-9 with TRBJ1-1, with 9 nucleotides matching TRBD1. The trim removed 5 bases at V and 5 bases at J, leaving 9 bases unmatched. Germline assignment: CDR1 SEHNR and CDR2 FQNEAQ (reference sequence). The CDR3 runs to 15 residues. The CDR3 region has the DNA TGTGCCAGCAGCGTCCGGGACAGGGAAATAACTGAAGCTTTCTTT. It specifies CASSVRDREITEAFF. Full variable domain (missing parts from reference TRBV7-9 and TRBJ1-1): DTGVSQNPRHKITKRGQNVTFRCDPISEHNRLYWYRQTLGQGPEFLTYFQNEAQLEKSRLLSDRFSAERPKGSFSTLEIQRTEQGDSAMYLCASSVRDREITEAFFGQGTRLTVV.

On this clonotype itself: Compared with germline, one end of the junction differs, possibly owing to a read error. The chain couples TRBV6-5 to TRBJ2-2; D gene ambiguous. This CDR3 contains 13 residues. The germline CDR1 and CDR2 sequences are MNHEY and SVGAGI. The CDR3 bases are TGTGCCGGCAGTTACTCCGACACCGGGGAGCTGTTTTTT. Translation gives CAGSYSDTGELFF.

This clonotype was detected once. This may stem from a read error, because a much larger clone lies one nucleotide away. The chain couples TRBV7-8 to TRBJ2-7; TRBD2 might be the D (6 bases). Looked up from germline, CDR1 is SGHVS and CDR2 is FQNEAQ. The CDR3 is made up of 14 amino acids. V was clipped by 1 base and J by 7 bases, with 14 bases between them. The CDR3 loop is CASSLGDMAGEQYF. Written as DNA, the CDR3 is TGTGCCAGCAGCTTAGGTGACATGGCGGGGGAGCAGTACTTC.

The chain uses TRBV7-9 and TRBJ2-3; 7 bases are shared with TRBD2. Trimming took 4 bases from V and 0 from J; bases not matched to a gene: 4. The CDR3 has 15 amino acids. Germline CDR1 is SEHNR and CDR2 is FQNEAQ (reference sequence). The CDR3 DNA follows: TGTGCCAGCAGCTCACTAGCGTGGAGCACAGATACGCAGTATTTT. It yields the protein CASSSLAWSTDTQYF.

The chain carries TRBV23-1 and TRBJ2-7, with D perhaps matching TRBD2 (6 bases). TRBV23-1 is assigned to the ORF class and has an uncertain function. CDR3 length: 15 amino acids. V was cut by 0 bases and J by 4 bases, with 13 bases left in between. This chain's CDR3 is CASSQSSGEVYEQYV. CDR3 DNA sequence: TGCGCCAGCAGTCAATCGTCGGGGGAAGTTTACGAGCAGTACGTC.

This clonotype occurred a few times. This sequence joins TRBV12-3 or TRBV12-4 and TRBJ1-1, with D unresolved. The CDR3 has 15 amino acids. The ends were cut back, 1 base at V and 3 bases at J, with 12 bases in the middle. CDR3 sequence (DNA): TGTGCCAGCAGTTTAGACGAAGGGCCCGACACTGAAGCTTTCTTT. Translation: CASSLDEGPDTEAFF.

The J gene is TRBJ2-1, the V gene TRBV14, with D possibly matching TRBD1 (6 bases). With 7 bases removed from V and 1 base from J, the gap between germline ends came to 11 bases. Germline V lookup: CDR1 SGHDN, CDR2 FVKESK. This CDR3 spans 14 amino acids. CDR3 sequence: CASKRDTSYNEQFF. Written as DNA, the CDR3 is TGTGCCAGCAAACGGGACACGTCCTACAATGAGCAGTTCTTC.

The rearrangement links TRBV4-2 to TRBJ2-5; possible D gene TRBD2, 5 bases. The CDR3 covers 16 residues. Deletions cut 0 bases from V and 1 base from J, with 12 bases between. Germline-derived CDR1 and CDR2 are LGHNA and YNFKEQ. This CDR3 reads CASSQDLKRGQETQYF. For the CDR3, the DNA is TGTGCCAGCAGCCAAGATCTTAAACGGGGCCAAGAGACCCAGTACTTC.